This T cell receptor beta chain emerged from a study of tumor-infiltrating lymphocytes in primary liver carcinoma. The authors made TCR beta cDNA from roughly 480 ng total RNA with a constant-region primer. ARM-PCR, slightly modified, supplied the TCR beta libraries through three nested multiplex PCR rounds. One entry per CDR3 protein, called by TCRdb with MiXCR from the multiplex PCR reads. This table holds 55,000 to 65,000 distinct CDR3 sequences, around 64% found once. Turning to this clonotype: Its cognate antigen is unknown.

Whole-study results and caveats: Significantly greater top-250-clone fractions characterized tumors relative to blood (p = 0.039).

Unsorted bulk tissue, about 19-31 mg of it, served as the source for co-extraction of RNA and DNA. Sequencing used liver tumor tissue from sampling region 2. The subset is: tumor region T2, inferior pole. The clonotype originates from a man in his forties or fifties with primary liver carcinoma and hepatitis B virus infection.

For the CDR3, the DNA is TGCAGCGTGCGGGACGACACGATGAAGCAGTACTTC. The encoded protein is CSVRDDTMKQYF. The chain recombines TRBV29-1 with TRBJ2-7; possibly TRBD2 for D (6 bases). The CDR3 has 12 residues. The V gene's germline CDR1 is SQVTM and CDR2 ANQGSEA. Trimming left V 6 bases short and J 8 bases short, with 17 bases between.